This entry features one TCR beta chain sequence. Here immunoSEQ multiplex PCR was the method, and the copy in TCRdb shows in-frame clones only, minus some. The sample yields 150,000 to 200,000 clones, roughly 76% seen once. This entry is derived from a study of blood T cell repertoires in COVID-19. At the level of the study: The study drew acute and convalescent COVID-19 samples from the United States, Italy and Spain. Sources were T cells, B-cell-depleted T cells, or PBMCs; the material itself was cDNA or gDNA.

CDR1 is MNHEY, CDR2 SVGAGI, per germline. The CDR3 extends over 14 amino acids. Trimming stripped 5 bases from V and 2 bases from J, with 11 bases between. J is TRBJ2-3 and V is TRBV6-5, with D perhaps matching TRBD1 (6 bases). The source is a woman aged 40-49 years with COVID-19, enrolled during active disease. Material: peripheral blood. The CDR3 protein is CASSTWDNTDTQYF. CDR3 coding DNA: TGTGCCAGCAGTACGTGGGACAACACAGATACGCAGTATTTT.